This passage covers 20 T cell receptor beta chains from one sample sequenced in a study of T-cell memory formation after mild COVID-19. TCRdb redid the calling of the 5' RACE reads with MiXCR, one entry per CDR3 protein. The data contain 450,000 or so distinct CDR3 sequences, around 27% of them singletons. What was sequenced was PBMCs or a T cell subset sorted from them (not recorded which). Every receptor here comes from an adult woman who had mild COVID-19 (a few samples of this study predate the infection). Cell type and time point are not known.

The chain recombines TRBV14 with TRBJ2-6, with 7 bases lining up with TRBD1. The ends lost 3 bases at V and 5 bases at J; junction bases unmatched: 4. This CDR3 spans 15 amino acids. Germline V gene lookup returns CDR1 SGHDN and CDR2 FVKESK. CDR3 bases: TGTGCCAGCAGCCAGGACAGGCTCCGGGCCAACGTCCTGACTTTC. Translating gives CASSQDRLRANVLTF.

This clonotype has only a few counts. The V call is TRBV27, the J call TRBJ2-1; D is unclear. CDR3 length equals 13 residues. From germline, CDR1 is MNHEY and CDR2 SMNVEV (reference sequence). The V end was cut by 7 bases, the J end by 7 bases, with 14 bases between. CDR3 DNA: TGTGCCAGCAACACCCCCGTGGGGAATGAGCAGTTCTTC. It translates to CASNTPVGNEQFF.

The CDR3 reads CASSFPTGQRGYTF. The CDR3 DNA is TGTGCCAGCAGCTTCCCGACAGGGCAGCGTGGCTACACCTTC. The J gene is TRBJ1-2, the V gene TRBV7-9; 7 bases are a match to TRBD1. Germline-derived CDR1 and CDR2 are SEHNR and FQNEAQ (reference sequence). The CDR3 totals 14 residues. Trimming cost V 3 bases and J 7 bases; bases outside gene matches: 8.

This clonotype showed up just a few times. The chain uses TRBV5-1 and TRBJ1-2, with 7 positions matching TRBD1. Germline CDR1 and CDR2: SGHRS and YFSETQ. V shed 3 bases and J 4 bases; nucleotides not matched to a gene: 12. This CDR3 region has 16 residues. DNA of the CDR3: TGCGCCAGCAGCTCGCAGGGACAGCTAAGCCCCTATGGCTACACCTTC. Amino acid sequence: CASSSQGQLSPYGYTF.

This clonotype was seen many times. This chain uses TRBV12-3 or TRBV12-4 with TRBJ2-7; a weak D match, TRBD1 (6 bases). The CDR3 has 14 amino acids. The V gene lost 7 bases and the J gene lost 2 bases, with 15 bases spanning the gap. CDR3 region: CASTSGQGPYEQYF. In nucleotides, the CDR3 is TGTGCCAGCACATCGGGGCAGGGGCCCTACGAGCAGTACTTC.

This clonotype was counted between two and nine times. The chain employs TRBV2 and TRBJ1-5; TRBD1 is a possible D gene (5 bases). There are 15 residues in the CDR3. Germline lookup yields CDR1 SNHLY and CDR2 FYNNEI. With 5 bases removed from V and 2 bases from J, the gap between germline ends came to 13 bases. The CDR3 nucleotides are TGTGCCAGCAGTTTAAGCCAGGGACGCAATCAGCCCCAGCATTTT. Its protein is CASSLSQGRNQPQHF.

The rearrangement uses TRBV5-1 and TRBJ2-7; D is uncertain. V gave up 10 bases and J gave up 3 bases, with 2 bases separating them. The CDR3 contains 8 residues. Germline V gene sequence: CDR1 SGHRS, CDR2 YFSETQ. The CDR3 DNA reads as TGCGCCGGCTACGAGCAGTACTTC. Translating gives CAGYEQYF.

This chain connects TRBV7-6 to TRBJ2-7; 7 bases are shared with TRBD1. This CDR3 is built from 14 residues. In germline, CDR1 is SGHVS, CDR2 FNYEAQ. The J segment lost 6 bases and the V segment lost 5 bases, leaving 10 bases of the junction unmatched. This chain's CDR3 is CASSQDRVGGEQYF. Here the CDR3 DNA reads TGTGCCAGCAGCCAAGACAGGGTTGGGGGCGAGCAGTACTTC.

The chain is built from TRBV7-8 and TRBJ1-1; D is unclear. This CDR3 comprises 14 residues. Between the trimmed V and J ends, which lost 2 bases and 1 base, there was a span of 8 bases. Per the germline V gene, CDR1 is SGHVS and CDR2 is FQNEAQ. As DNA, the CDR3 is TGTGCCAGCAGCTTACCAAGATCGAACACTGAAGCTTTCTTT. This translates into CASSLPRSNTEAFF. The complete variable domain, with remaining parts taken from reference TRBV7-8 and TRBJ1-1, reads GAGVSQSPRYKVAKRGQDVALRCDPISGHVSLFWYQQALGQGPEFLTYFQNEAQLDKSGLPSDRFFAERPEGSVSTLKIQRTQQEDSAVYLCASSLPRSNTEAFFGQGTRLTVV.

The V and J genes are TRBV12-3 or TRBV12-4 and TRBJ2-7; D might be TRBD2 (6 bases). This CDR3 has 15 residues. Trimming cost V 4 bases and J 4 bases, with 17 bases left between them. The CDR3 spells CASSSGLPSLYEQYF. CDR3 coding DNA: TGTGCCAGCAGTTCGGGACTTCCCTCCTTATACGAGCAGTACTTC.

The chain has TRBV20-1 and TRBJ2-1; perhaps TRBD2 as D (5 bases). The V gene lost 2 bases and the J gene lost 4 bases, with 15 bases spanning the gap. The CDR3 runs to 15 residues. Germline CDR1 DFQATT, CDR2 SNEGSKA (reference sequence). The CDR3 DNA reads TGCAGTGCTAGATCTTCGGACTTCGATTACAATGAGCAGTTCTTC. Amino acid sequence: CSARSSDFDYNEQFF.

The chain combines TRBV3-1 with TRBJ2-1, with 7 bases fitting TRBD2. From germline, CDR1 is LGHDT and CDR2 YNNKEL (reference sequence). The ends lost 1 base at V and 9 bases at J; junction bases unmatched: 9. The CDR3 sequence is 15 residues long. The CDR3 region is CASSQGTRPLGEQFF. The CDR3 nucleotides are TGTGCCAGCAGCCAAGGGACTAGGCCCCTCGGTGAGCAGTTCTTC.

This clonotype showed up just a few times. The rearrangement uses TRBV30 and TRBJ1-5; the D gene is possibly TRBD1 (5 bases). CDR1 and CDR2 (germline): GTSNPN, SVGIG (reference sequence). Trimming removed 2 bases from V and 4 bases from J, with 12 bases in between. The length of the CDR3 is 14 residues. The CDR3, as DNA: TGTGCCTGGAGTTCGGGGCCGAATAATCAGCCCCAGCATTTT. Amino acids: CAWSSGPNNQPQHF.

This clonotype was seen only a few times. The V gene is TRBV5-5, the J gene TRBJ2-1; D uncertain. The CDR3 has 13 amino acids. Germline V lookup: CDR1 SGHKS, CDR2 YYEKEE (reference sequence). Trimming removed 4 bases at V and 6 bases at J, with 11 bases between. DNA for the CDR3: TGTGCCAGCAGCAACGGTCTGTTCAATGAGCAGTTCTTC. It translates to CASSNGLFNEQFF. Variable domain in full (rest from reference TRBV5-5 and TRBJ2-1): DAGVTQSPTHLIKTRGQQVTLRCSPISGHKSVSWYQQVLGQGPQFIFQYYEKEERGRGNFPDRFSARQFPNYSSELNVNALLLGDSALYLCASSNGLFNEQFFGPGTRLTVL.

This clonotype was counted at least ten times. The gene calls are TRBV5-1 and TRBJ2-3, with D perhaps matching TRBD2 (6 bases). V dropped 4 bases and J dropped 1 base, with 16 bases sitting between them. The CDR3 totals 16 residues. The germline gives CDR1 SGHRS, CDR2 YFSETQ. The CDR3 DNA reads as TGCGCCAGCAGCAAGTCGGTAGCGGCCCGCACAGATACGCAGTATTTT. It translates to CASSKSVAARTDTQYF. The full variable domain, its missing parts supplied by reference TRBV5-1 and TRBJ2-3, is KAGVTQTPRYLIKTRGQQVTLSCSPISGHRSVSWYQQTPGQGLQFLFEYFSETQRNKGNFPGRFSGRQFSNSRSEMNVSTLELGDSALYLCASSKSVAARTDTQYFGPGTRLTVL.

This chain uses TRBV7-2 with TRBJ2-2; 7 nucleotides agree with TRBD1. The CDR3 length is 14 residues. CDR1 and CDR2 (germline): SGHTA, FQGNSA. The DNA for the CDR3 is TGTGCATCCAAGAGGGGGCGCGAAGGCGGGGAGCTGTTTTTT. Translation: CASKRGREGGELFF.

The rearrangement links TRBV7-2 to TRBJ2-1; 14 positions agree with TRBD2. CDR1 is SGHTA and CDR2 is FQGNSA in the germline V gene. V gave up 6 bases and J gave up 7 bases; unmatched junction bases: 11. CDR3 length: 17 residues. The CDR3 nucleotides are TGTGCCAGCAGTTTTACCAGGACTAGCGGGAGGATGAATGAGCAGTTCTTC. Its translation: CASSFTRTSGRMNEQFF.

This clonotype has a handful of counts. The chain joins TRBV24-1 to TRBJ2-5, with 7 bases lining up with TRBD1. The CDR3 loop spans 13 amino acids. Germline V CDR1 and CDR2: KGHDR, SFDVKD. The ends lost 6 bases at V and 4 bases at J; junction bases unmatched: 4. The CDR3 protein is CATSTGVGETQYF. The CDR3 DNA is TGTGCCACCAGTACAGGGGTAGGAGAGACCCAGTACTTC.

This chain uses TRBV7-6 with TRBJ1-6, with D unclear. V lost 3 bases and J 8 bases, leaving 11 bases between the germline ends. CDR1 and CDR2 from the germline V gene are SGHVS and FNYEAQ. CDR3 length: 14 residues. CDR3 DNA sequence: TGTGCCAGCAGCTTCTCCTCGTCTTATTCACCCCTCCACTTT. Its translation is CASSFSSSYSPLHF. Drawing the rest from reference TRBV7-6 and TRBJ1-6, the complete variable domain is GAGVSQSPRYKVTKRGQDVALRCDPISGHVSLYWYRQALGQGPEFLTYFNYEAQQDKSGLPNDRFSAERPEGSISTLTIQRTEQRDSAMYRCASSFSSSYSPLHFGNGTRLTVT.

A few counts support this clonotype. The chain recombines TRBV12-3 or TRBV12-4 with TRBJ1-1; unclear D gene. The CDR3 contains 15 residues. Deletions cut 7 bases from V and 4 bases from J, with 19 bases between. CDR3 in amino acids: CASTSTGPTGTEAFF. CDR3 nucleotide sequence: TGTGCCAGCACCTCTACCGGCCCTACGGGCACTGAAGCTTTCTTT.